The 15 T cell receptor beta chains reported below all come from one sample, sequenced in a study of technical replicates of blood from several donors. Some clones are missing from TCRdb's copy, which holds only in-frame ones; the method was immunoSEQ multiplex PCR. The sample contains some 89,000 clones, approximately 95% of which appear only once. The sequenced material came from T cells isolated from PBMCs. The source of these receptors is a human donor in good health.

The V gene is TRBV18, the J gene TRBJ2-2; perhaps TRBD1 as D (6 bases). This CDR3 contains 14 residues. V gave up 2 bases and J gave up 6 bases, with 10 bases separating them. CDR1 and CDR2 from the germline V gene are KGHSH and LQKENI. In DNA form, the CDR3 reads TGTGCCAGCTCACCAGGACAGACCGCCGGGGAGCTGTTTTTT. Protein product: CASSPGQTAGELFF.

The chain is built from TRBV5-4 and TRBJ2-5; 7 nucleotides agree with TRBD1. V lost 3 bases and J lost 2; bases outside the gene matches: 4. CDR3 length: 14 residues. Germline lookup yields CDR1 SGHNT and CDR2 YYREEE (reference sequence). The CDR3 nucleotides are TGTGCCAGCAGCTGGGACAGCGAACAAGAGACCCAGTACTTC. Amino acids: CASSWDSEQETQYF.

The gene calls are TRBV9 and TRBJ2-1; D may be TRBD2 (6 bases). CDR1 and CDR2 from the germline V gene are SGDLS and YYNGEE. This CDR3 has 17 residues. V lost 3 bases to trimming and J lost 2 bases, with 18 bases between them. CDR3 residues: CASSAEDAGPTYNEQFF. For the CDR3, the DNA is TGTGCCAGCAGCGCCGAAGATGCGGGACCTACCTACAATGAGCAGTTCTTC.

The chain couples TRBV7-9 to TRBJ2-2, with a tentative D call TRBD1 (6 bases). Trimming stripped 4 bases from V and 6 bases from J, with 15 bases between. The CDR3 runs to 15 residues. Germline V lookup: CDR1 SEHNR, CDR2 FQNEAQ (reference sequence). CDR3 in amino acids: CASSWRTGLPGELFF. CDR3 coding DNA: TGTGCCAGCAGCTGGAGAACAGGGTTACCCGGGGAGCTGTTTTTT.

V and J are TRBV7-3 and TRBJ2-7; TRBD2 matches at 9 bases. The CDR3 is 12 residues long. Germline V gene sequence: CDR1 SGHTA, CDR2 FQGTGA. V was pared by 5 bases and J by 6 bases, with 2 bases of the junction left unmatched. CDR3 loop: CASSPTSGEQYF. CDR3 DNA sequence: TGTGCCAGCAGCCCGACTAGCGGCGAGCAGTACTTC.

The CDR3 loop is CASSLGGGQQFF. DNA for the CDR3: TGTGCCAGCAGCTTAGGAGGAGGACAGCAGTTCTTC. The chain recombines TRBV11-2 with TRBJ2-1, with a possible D match to TRBD2 (5 bases). This CDR3 has 12 amino acids. Germline CDR1 reads SGHAT; CDR2 reads FQNNGV. Trimming removed 1 base from V and 11 bases from J, with 9 bases in between. The variable domain in full, completed from reference TRBV11-2 and TRBJ2-1, reads EAGVAQSPRYKIIEKRQSVAFWCNPISGHATLYWYQQILGQGPKLLIQFQNNGVVDDSQLPKDRFSAERLKGVDSTLKIQPAKLEDSAVYLCASSLGGGQQFFGPGTRLTVL.

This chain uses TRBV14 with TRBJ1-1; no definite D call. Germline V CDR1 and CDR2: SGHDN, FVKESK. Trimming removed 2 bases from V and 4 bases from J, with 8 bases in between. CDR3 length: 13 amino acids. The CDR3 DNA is TGTGCCAGCAGCCAACAAGTGGCCACTGAAGCTTTCTTT. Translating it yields CASSQQVATEAFF.

The CDR3 nucleotides read TGTGCCAGCAAATCCGGGACAGAGATAACAGGGACTAGCGGGAGTACGCAGTATTTT. This codes for CASKSGTEITGTSGSTQYF. The rearrangement uses TRBV2 and TRBJ2-3; 14 nucleotides align to TRBD2. The CDR3 is 19 amino acids. Germline V gene sequence: CDR1 SNHLY, CDR2 FYNNEI. V dropped 7 bases and J dropped 8; count of bases not matched to a gene: 20.

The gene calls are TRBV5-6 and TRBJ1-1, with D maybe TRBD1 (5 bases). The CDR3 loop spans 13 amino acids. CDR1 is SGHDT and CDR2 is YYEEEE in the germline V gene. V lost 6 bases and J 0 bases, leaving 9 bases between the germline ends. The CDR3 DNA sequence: TGTGCCAGCATAACAGGACTGAACACTGAAGCTTTCTTT. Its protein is CASITGLNTEAFF.

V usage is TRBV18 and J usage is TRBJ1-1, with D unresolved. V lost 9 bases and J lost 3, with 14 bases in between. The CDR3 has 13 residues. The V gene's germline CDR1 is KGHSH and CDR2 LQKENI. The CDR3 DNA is TGTGCCAGTTTCATCGAGAGGGACACTGAAGCTTTCTTT. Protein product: CASFIERDTEAFF. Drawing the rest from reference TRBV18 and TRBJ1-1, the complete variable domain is NAGVMQNPRHLVRRRGQEARLRCSPMKGHSHVYWYRQLPEEGLKFMVYLQKENIIDESGMPKERFSAEFPKEGPSILRIQQVVRGDSAAYFCASFIERDTEAFFGQGTRLTVV.

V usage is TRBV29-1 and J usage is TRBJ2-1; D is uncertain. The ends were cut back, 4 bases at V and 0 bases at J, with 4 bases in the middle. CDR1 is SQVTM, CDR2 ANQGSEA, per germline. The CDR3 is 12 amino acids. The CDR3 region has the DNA TGCAGCGTTGTCGTCTCCTACAATGAGCAGTTCTTC. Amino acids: CSVVVSYNEQFF.

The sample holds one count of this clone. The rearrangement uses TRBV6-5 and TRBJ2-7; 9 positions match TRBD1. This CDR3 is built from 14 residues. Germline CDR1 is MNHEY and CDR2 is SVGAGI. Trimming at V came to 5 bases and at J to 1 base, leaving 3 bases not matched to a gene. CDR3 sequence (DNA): TGTGCCAGCAGTCCCGGGACAGGGTCCTACGAGCAGTACTTC. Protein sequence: CASSPGTGSYEQYF.

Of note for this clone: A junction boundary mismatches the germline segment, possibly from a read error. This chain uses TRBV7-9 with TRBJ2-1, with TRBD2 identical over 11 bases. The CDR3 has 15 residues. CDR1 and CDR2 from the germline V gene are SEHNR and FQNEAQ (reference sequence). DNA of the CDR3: TGTGCCAGCAGCCTAGCGGGAGGAACCTACAATGAGCAGTTCTTC. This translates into CASSLAGGTYNEQFF.

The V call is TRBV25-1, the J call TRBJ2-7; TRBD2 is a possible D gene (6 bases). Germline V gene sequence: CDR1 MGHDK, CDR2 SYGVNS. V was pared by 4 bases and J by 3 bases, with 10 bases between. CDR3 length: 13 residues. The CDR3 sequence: CASSGGLHYEQYF. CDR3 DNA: TGTGCCAGCAGTGGGGGACTTCACTACGAGCAGTACTTC.

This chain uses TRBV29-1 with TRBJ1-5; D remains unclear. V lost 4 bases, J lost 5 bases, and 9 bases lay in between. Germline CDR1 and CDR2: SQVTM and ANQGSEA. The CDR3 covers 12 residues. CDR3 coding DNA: TGCAGCGTTGCGGGGTTGGATCAGCCCCAGCATTTT. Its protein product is CSVAGLDQPQHF.